A single sample is the source of the 3 T cell receptor beta chains below, sequenced in a study of blood T cell repertoires in COVID-19. Clones were read by immunoSEQ multiplex PCR, and TCRdb kept only the in-frame ones, dropping some. The table includes roughly 87,000 clones, about 87% detected once. Material: peripheral blood. Receptor source: a man in his forties with acute or convalescent COVID-19.

This clone was seen only once. The chain joins TRBV10-2 to TRBJ2-7; D is perhaps TRBD1 (5 bases). Per germline, CDR1 WSHSY and CDR2 SAAADI. The CDR3 covers 12 residues. The ends were cut back, 5 bases at V and 7 bases at J, with 12 bases in the middle. The CDR3 protein is CASSMGRVEQYF. CDR3 in DNA: TGCGCCAGCAGTATGGGGCGTGTGGAGCAGTACTTC.

J is TRBJ2-1 and V is TRBV2; TRBD1 agrees at 8 bases. Trimming removed 10 bases from V and 3 bases from J; junction bases left unmatched: 20. The CDR3 extends over 18 amino acids. Germline V lookup: CDR1 SNHLY, CDR2 FYNNEI. CDR3 bases: TGTGCCACCATTGAGGGGACAGGTCTCTCTCGGGGCTACAATGAGCAGTTCTTC. This sequence encodes CATIEGTGLSRGYNEQFF.

The CDR3 nucleotides are TGTGCCAGCAGTCAGCGGAAAAGCACAGATACGCAGTATTTT. Translation gives CASSQRKSTDTQYF. The rearrangement uses TRBV6-5 and TRBJ2-3, with TRBD2 as a possible D gene (5 bases). From germline, CDR1 is MNHEY and CDR2 SVGAGI. This CDR3 contains 14 residues. V was pared by 5 bases and J by 0 bases, with 9 bases between.